This T cell receptor beta chain was captured by sequencing in a study of metastatic and nonmetastatic thyroid tumors. About the research overall: Blood and tumor or nodule tissue repertoires from malignant and benign thyroid patients were compared.

TCRdb reanalyzed the PCR reads via MiXCR. The sample contains fewer than 70,000 clones, 30% of which appear only once. This clone is a singleton in its sample. Thyroid surgery was performed in patients who had received no treatment beforehand. CDR1 and CDR2 from the germline V gene are GTSNPN and SVGIG (reference sequence). CDR3 length: 13 amino acids. Trimming removed 3 bases from V and 1 base from J, with 4 bases in between. The V gene is TRBV30, the J gene TRBJ2-6; D unresolved. The receptor was derived from a female donor with papillary thyroid cancer or a benign thyroid nodule (not recorded which). Some clones in this sample may be carry-over from other donors' samples. Material for sequencing was blood. CDR3 sequence reads: CAWRKSGANVLTF. CDR3 DNA: TGTGCCTGGAGGAAGTCTGGGGCCAACGTCCTGACTTTC. Using reference TRBV30 and TRBJ2-6 for the parts outside the CDR3, the full variable domain is SQTIHQWPATLVQPVGSPLSLECTVEGTSNPNLYWYRQAAGRGLQLLFYSVGIGQISSEVPQNLSASRPQDRQFILSSKKLLLSDSGFYLCAWRKSGANVLTFGAGSRLTVL.